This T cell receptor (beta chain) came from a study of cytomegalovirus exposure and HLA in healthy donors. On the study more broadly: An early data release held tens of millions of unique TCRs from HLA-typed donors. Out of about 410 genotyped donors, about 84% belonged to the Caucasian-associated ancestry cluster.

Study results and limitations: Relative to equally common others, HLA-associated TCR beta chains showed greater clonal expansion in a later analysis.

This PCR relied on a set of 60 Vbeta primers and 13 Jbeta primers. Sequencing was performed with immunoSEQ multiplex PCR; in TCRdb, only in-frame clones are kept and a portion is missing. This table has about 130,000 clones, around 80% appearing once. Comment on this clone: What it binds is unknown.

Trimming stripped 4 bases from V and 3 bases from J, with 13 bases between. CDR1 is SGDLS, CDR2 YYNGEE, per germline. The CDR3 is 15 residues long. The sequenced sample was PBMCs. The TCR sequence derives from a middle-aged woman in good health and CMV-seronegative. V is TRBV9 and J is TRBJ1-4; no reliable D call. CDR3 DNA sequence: TGTGCCAGCAGCCTCACGGTCCTCCCTAATGAAAAACTGTTTTTT. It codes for CASSLTVLPNEKLFF.